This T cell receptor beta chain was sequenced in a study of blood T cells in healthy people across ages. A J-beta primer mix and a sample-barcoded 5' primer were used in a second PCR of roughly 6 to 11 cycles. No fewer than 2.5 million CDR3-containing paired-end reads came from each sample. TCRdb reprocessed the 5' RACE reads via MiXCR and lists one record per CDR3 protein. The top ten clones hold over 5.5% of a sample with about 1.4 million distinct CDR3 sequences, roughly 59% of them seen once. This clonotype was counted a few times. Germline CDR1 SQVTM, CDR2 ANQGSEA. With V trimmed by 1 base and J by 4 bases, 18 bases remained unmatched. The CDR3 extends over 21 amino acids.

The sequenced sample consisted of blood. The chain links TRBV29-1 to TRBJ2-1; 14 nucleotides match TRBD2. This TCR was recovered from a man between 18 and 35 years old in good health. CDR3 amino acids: CSVEAVPGTSGGYREYNEQFF. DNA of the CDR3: TGCAGCGTTGAAGCAGTGCCAGGGACTAGCGGGGGTTACCGAGAGTACAATGAGCAGTTCTTC.